Listed here are 5 T cell receptor beta chains from one sample, sequenced in a study of shared clonotypes between healthy human individuals. The repertoire was sequenced with immunoSEQ multiplex PCR; TCRdb's copy has only in-frame clones and lacks some. The sample has about 1 million clones; about 77% are singletons. The sequenced sample consisted of memory CD4+ T cells sorted from blood. Subset given: CD45RA-negative fraction. These receptor sequences come from a young man in good health.

The V and J genes are TRBV6-5 and TRBJ1-5; unclear D gene. V was trimmed by 0 bases and J by 7 bases, leaving 7 bases between them. The CDR3 is 13 amino acids. Germline-derived CDR1 and CDR2 are MNHEY and SVGAGI. Here the CDR3 reads CASSYSSFQPQHF. As DNA, the CDR3 is TGTGCCAGCAGTTACTCTTCATTCCAGCCCCAGCATTTT.

V is TRBV6-1 and J is TRBJ2-5; TRBD1 aligns across 7 bases. The CDR3 has 13 residues. Germline assignment: CDR1 MNHNS and CDR2 SASEGT. The trim removed 6 bases at V and 4 bases at J, leaving 5 bases unmatched. The CDR3 DNA reads TGTGCCAGCAGCTTACAGGGGAGAGAGACCCAGTACTTC. Its protein product is CASSLQGRETQYF.

The CDR3 spells CASSTGTGGYQPQHF. For the CDR3, the DNA is TGTGCCAGTAGCACCGGGACAGGGGGCTATCAGCCCCAGCATTTT. This chain joins TRBV19 and TRBJ1-5; 12 nucleotides line up with TRBD1. The CDR3 sequence is 15 residues long. Germline CDR1 reads LNHDA; CDR2 reads SQIVND (reference sequence). J was trimmed by 5 bases and V by 6 bases; bases with no gene match: 5.

The V gene is TRBV30, the J gene TRBJ1-6; D uncertain. Trimming took off 0 bases at V and 10 bases at J, with 22 bases between the two ends. CDR1 is GTSNPN, CDR2 SVGIG, per germline (reference sequence). The CDR3 totals 17 residues. The chain's CDR3 is CAWSVLSAGSYRSPLHF. Here the CDR3 DNA reads TGTGCCTGGAGTGTACTGTCAGCGGGCAGTTATCGCTCACCCCTCCACTTT.

The chain carries TRBV4-3 and TRBJ2-7; TRBD1 matches 7 bases. V lost 0 bases, J lost 2 bases, and 4 bases stayed unmatched. The CDR3 is 15 amino acids. Germline-derived CDR1 and CDR2 are LGHNA and YSLEER. As DNA, the CDR3 is TGCGCCAGCAGCCAAGATCCAGGGGGTACCTACGAGCAGTACTTC. It codes for CASSQDPGGTYEQYF.